The text below deals with one T cell receptor beta chain. This CDR3 has 16 amino acids. The V and J ends lost 2 bases and 9 bases, in that order; junction bases with no gene match: 12. In germline, CDR1 is KGHSH, CDR2 LQKENI. Assay used: immunoSEQ multiplex PCR; TCRdb lists only in-frame clones, some missing. The repertoire holds 130,000 to 150,000 clones, with about 93% as singletons. This sample was included in a study of T cell responses to AZD1222 COVID-19 vaccine. The clonotype comes from an adult in good health. The material sequenced was peripheral blood, taken on day 0 of AZD1222 vaccination. The chain couples TRBV18 to TRBJ2-7, with 11 bases fitting TRBD2. DNA of the CDR3: TGTGCCAGCTCACCAGGCGGACTAGCGGGTCCGTCGGGGCAGTACTTC. Protein sequence: CASSPGGLAGPSGQYF.